The 20 T cell receptor beta chains below all came from one sample that was sequenced in a study of cytotoxic CD8 clonotypes in ibrutinib-treated CLL. The table came from immunoSEQ multiplex PCR; TCRdb's copy has only in-frame clones and leaves some out. The sample comprises 270,000 or so clones, approximately 79% of which are singletons, and about 6% rests with the top ten. The specimen comprised PBMCs, sampled at disease progression, from a patient treated with ibrutinib. Source of these receptors: a human donor with chronic lymphocytic leukemia.

The chain is built from TRBV27 and TRBJ2-7; 7 bases line up with TRBD1. The CDR3 extends over 16 amino acids. Germline lookup yields CDR1 MNHEY and CDR2 SMNVEV (reference sequence). The V and J ends lost 7 bases and 6 bases, in that order; junction bases with no gene match: 18. In DNA form, the CDR3 reads TGTGCCAGCACCACCTTTGGGCCGACAGGGTCTCGCGAGCAGTACTTC. This gives the protein CASTTFGPTGSREQYF.

The chain links TRBV27 to TRBJ1-2; D is perhaps TRBD1 (5 bases). The CDR3 is 16 residues long. CDR1 is MNHEY and CDR2 is SMNVEV in the germline V gene (reference sequence). V was clipped by 6 bases and J by 5 bases, with 22 bases between them. The CDR3 loop reads CASRWGGFASFYGYTF. For the CDR3, the DNA is TGTGCCAGCAGGTGGGGCGGGTTTGCCAGTTTTTATGGCTACACCTTC.

V usage is TRBV6-5 and J usage is TRBJ1-5; 7 bases are shared with TRBD1. The CDR3 contains 14 residues. V dropped 4 bases and J dropped 0; count of bases not matched to a gene: 0. The germline V gene encodes CDR1 MNHEY and CDR2 SVGAGI. CDR3 nucleotide sequence: TGTGCCAGCAGTTCAGGGGGTAGCAATCAGCCCCAGCATTTT. Its protein product is CASSSGGSNQPQHF.

This sequence joins TRBV2 and TRBJ2-7; weak D call: TRBD1 (6 bases). V shed 9 bases and J shed 4 bases, with 16 bases lying between them. The CDR3 consists of 13 residues. The germline gives CDR1 SNHLY, CDR2 FYNNEI. The CDR3 coding sequence is TGTGCCAGAGGCAAGGCCACAGGGTACGAGCAGTACTTC. It encodes CARGKATGYEQYF. The full variable domain, completed using reference TRBV2 and TRBJ2-7, is EPEVTQTPSHQVTQMGQEVILRCVPISNHLYFYWYRQILGQKVEFLVSFYNNEISEKSEIFDDQFSVERPDGSNFTLKIRSTKLEDSAMYFCARGKATGYEQYFGPGTRLTVT.

V usage is TRBV19 and J usage is TRBJ2-3, with D unresolved. CDR1 and CDR2 from the germline V gene are LNHDA and SQIVND (reference sequence). The V end was cut by 4 bases, the J end by 2 bases, with 10 bases between. CDR3 length: 14 residues. The CDR3 loop reads CASSKDPATDTQYF. Here the CDR3 DNA reads TGTGCCAGTAGTAAGGACCCAGCCACAGATACGCAGTATTTT.

The V and J genes are TRBV28 and TRBJ2-3; maybe TRBD2 (6 bases). CDR1 and CDR2 (germline): MDHEN, SYDVKM. This CDR3 has 15 residues. V lost 7 bases and J lost 2, with 16 bases in between. The CDR3: CASTTQVGLTDTQYF. The CDR3 coding sequence is TGTGCCAGCACCACCCAGGTGGGACTCACAGATACGCAGTATTTT.

In its sample, this clone was seen once. The chain carries TRBV2 and TRBJ2-3, with no clear D. Trimming pared 7 bases from V and 1 base from J, leaving 12 bases between. Per the germline V gene, CDR1 is SNHLY and CDR2 is FYNNEI. The CDR3 length is 14 residues. The CDR3 DNA sequence: TGTGCCAGCATGGGCAGCTTACGCACAGATACGCAGTATTTT. Residues: CASMGSLRTDTQYF.

This rearrangement joins TRBV4-1 to TRBJ1-5; D not certain. The V end was cut by 4 bases, the J end by 0 bases, with 16 bases between. The CDR3 has 17 residues. The germline CDR1 and CDR2 sequences are MGHRA and YSYEKL. The chain's CDR3 is CASSPDRRLYSNQPQHF. The CDR3 DNA reads as TGCGCCAGCAGCCCAGATAGACGCCTTTATAGCAATCAGCCCCAGCATTTT.

This clone was seen a few times. The chain uses TRBV6-5 and TRBJ1-5; TRBD1 matches 7 bases. V shed 6 bases, J shed 5 bases, and the junction held 7 bases outside the gene matches. This CDR3 is 14 amino acids long. The germline V gene has CDR1 MNHEY and CDR2 SVGAGI. CDR3 bases: TGTGCCAGCAGCTCAACAGGGGTCTATCAGCCCCAGCATTTT. Translated: CASSSTGVYQPQHF.

There are a few counts of this clone. The sample contains more than one DNA sequence encoding this CDR3. The V gene is TRBV5-1, the J gene TRBJ2-7; D gene uncertain. The CDR3 sequence is 11 residues long. V was clipped by 4 bases and J by 1 base, with 3 bases between them. Germline V gives CDR1 SGHRS, CDR2 YFSETQ. The CDR3 DNA sequence: TGCGCCAGCAGCGGATCCTACGAGCAGTACTTC. Protein: CASSGSYEQYF.

V and J are TRBV7-2 and TRBJ2-7; possibly TRBD1 for D (5 bases). This CDR3 comprises 14 residues. Germline lookup yields CDR1 SGHTA and CDR2 FQGNSA. V dropped 6 bases and J dropped 3 bases, with 15 bases sitting between them. The CDR3 DNA is TGTGCCAGCAGTCTCCAGGGCGAAGGCTACGAGCAGTACTTC. It yields the protein CASSLQGEGYEQYF.

The chain joins TRBV5-1 to TRBJ2-4; TRBD1 matches 10 bases. J was trimmed by 0 bases and V by 0 bases; bases with no gene match: 12. This CDR3 has 20 residues. Germline assignment: CDR1 SGHRS and CDR2 YFSETQ. The CDR3 loop is CASSLVAPGTGVLAKNIQYF. CDR3 nucleotide sequence: TGCGCCAGCAGCTTGGTGGCCCCCGGGACAGGGGTTCTAGCCAAAAACATTCAGTACTTC.

The CDR3: CASIPGGSTDTQYF. CDR3 DNA: TGTGCCAGCATCCCCGGGGGGAGCACAGATACGCAGTATTTT. The V call is TRBV2, the J call TRBJ2-3; 7 bases match TRBD2. Trimming cost V 7 bases and J 0 bases; bases outside gene matches: 4. The CDR3 runs 14 residues. Germline V gene data show CDR1 as SNHLY and CDR2 as FYNNEI.

V usage is TRBV18 and J usage is TRBJ1-1; D gene ambiguous. Germline CDR1 reads KGHSH; CDR2 reads LQKENI. The CDR3 is 13 amino acids. Between the trimmed V and J ends, which lost 2 bases and 0 bases, there was a span of 4 bases. The chain's CDR3 is CASSPVLNTEAFF. The CDR3 DNA is TGTGCCAGCTCACCAGTTTTGAACACTGAAGCTTTCTTT.

This chain uses TRBV18 with TRBJ2-1; no definite D call. V lost 5 bases and J 9 bases, leaving 11 bases between the germline ends. This CDR3 comprises 12 residues. The germline V gene has CDR1 KGHSH and CDR2 LQKENI. The CDR3 sequence is CASSLPGPEQFF. In DNA, the CDR3 is TGTGCCAGCTCATTACCCGGGCCTGAGCAGTTCTTC.

In DNA form, the CDR3 reads TGTGCCAGCAGCGCGCCCCCGACAAGATTTAACTATGGCTACACCTTC. It encodes CASSAPPTRFNYGYTF. The J gene is TRBJ1-2, the V gene TRBV9; D remains ambiguous. V was shortened by 3 bases and J by 1 base, with 16 bases between the two germline ends. This CDR3 contains 16 residues. Germline values: CDR1 SGDLS, CDR2 YYNGEE.

This rearrangement joins TRBV25-1 to TRBJ2-7; D perhaps matches TRBD2 (5 bases). Germline CDR1 reads MGHDK; CDR2 reads SYGVNS. Trimming cost V 5 bases and J 3 bases, with 11 bases left between them. The CDR3 runs 13 residues. CDR3 protein: CASSQSGYYEQYF. The DNA of the CDR3 is TGTGCCAGCAGTCAAAGCGGCTACTACGAGCAGTACTTC.

The chain carries TRBV5-1 and TRBJ2-7; either TRBD1 or TRBD2 may fit D (6 bases each). This CDR3 spans 15 amino acids. Trimming removed 0 bases from V and 4 bases from J, with 14 bases in between. Germline loops: CDR1 SGHRS, CDR2 YFSETQ. In nucleotides, the CDR3 is TGCGCCAGCAGCTTGGTTCCAGAGGGGGGATACGAGCAGTACTTC. It translates to CASSLVPEGGYEQYF.

The rearrangement links TRBV10-2 to TRBJ2-4; D uncertain. V was shortened by 3 bases and J by 3 bases, with 15 bases between the two germline ends. There are 16 residues in the CDR3. Germline CDR1 reads WSHSY; CDR2 reads SAAADI. The CDR3 region has the DNA TGCGCCAGCAGTGACCCAGGAAGAGATGTCAAAAACATTCAGTACTTC. Its protein is CASSDPGRDVKNIQYF.

The chain employs TRBV5-1 and TRBJ1-2; TRBD1 agrees at 7 bases. Germline V CDR1 and CDR2: SGHRS, YFSETQ. V dropped 0 bases and J dropped 4; count of bases not matched to a gene: 12. The CDR3 contains 17 residues. CDR3 protein: CASSLGRDRPFGYGYTF. DNA of the CDR3: TGCGCCAGCAGCTTGGGTAGGGACAGACCATTTGGCTATGGCTACACCTTC.